This is a list of T cell receptor beta chains from one sample in a study of radiation and T cells in renal cell carcinoma. The repertoire was sequenced with immunoSEQ multiplex PCR; TCRdb's copy has only in-frame clones and lacks some. Among around 140,000 clones listed, around 88% were seen once. The material sequenced was blood, taken from a patient whose treatment included radiotherapy and nephrectomy. The receptors derive from a woman aged 45-65 years with renal cell carcinoma. Both conserved end residues are part of each CDR3. The order of the fields is D gene, clone size, J gene, V gene, CDR3 DNA, CDR3 protein. The D gene is left open where the match is weak. A clone size is listed for some rows: how often the clone was seen (once, few, many), or a class if it is expanded.

NA	NA	TRBJ1-5	TRBV5-4	TGCGCCAGCAGCCGAGCGACGATTGGCAATCAGCCCCAGCATTTT	CASSRATIGNQPQHF
TRBD2	NA	TRBJ2-4	TRBV10-3	TGTGCCATCAGTGAGTCGGAGACTAGCGGGAAGAAAAACATTCAGTACTTC	CAISESETSGKKNIQYF
NA	NA	TRBJ2-1	TRBV5-4	TGTGCCAGCAGCGCCGACATCGCCCACTACAATGAGCAGTTCTTC	CASSADIAHYNEQFF
NA	NA	TRBJ2-7	TRBV28	TGTGCCAGCAGTACCCGACAAATCTACGAGCAGTACTTC	CASSTRQIYEQYF
NA	NA	TRBJ2-2	TRBV4-1	TGCGCCAGCAGCCAAGATGACTTGAACACCGGGGAGCTGTTTTTT	CASSQDDLNTGELFF
NA	NA	TRBJ2-3	TRBV5-4	TGTGCCAGCAGCTTGGGGGCCCCTCGGAGGAACACAGATACGCAGTATTTT	CASSLGAPRRNTDTQYF
TRBD2	NA	TRBJ2-2	TRBV10-1	TGCGCCAGCAGTGAGCTAGCGGGAGGCCCCGGGGAGCTGTTTTTT	CASSELAGGPGELFF
NA	NA	TRBJ2-3	TRBV7-9	TGTGCCAGCAGCTTACCCATCACTAGCACAGATACGCAGTATTTT	CASSLPITSTDTQYF
NA	NA	TRBJ1-1	TRBV28	TGTGCCAGCAGTTCCTCGGGGACTGAAGCTTTCTTT	CASSSSGTEAFF
TRBD2	NA	TRBJ2-1	TRBV19	TGTGCCAGTACTAGCGGGAGTATCGGTGAGCAGTTCTTC	CASTSGSIGEQFF
TRBD2	NA	TRBJ2-1	TRBV4-3	TGCGCCAGCAGCCAAGTCGCGAGCGGGAGTAGGAATGAGCAGTTCTTC	CASSQVASGSRNEQFF
NA	NA	TRBJ2-4	TRBV5-6	TGTGCCAGCAGCTTGGGGCAGGGTAAAAACATTCAGTACTTC	CASSLGQGKNIQYF
TRBD2	NA	TRBJ2-3	TRBV28	TGTGCCAGCAGTTTTTTAGGGGCTAGCGGGAGATTAAGCACAGATACGCAGTATTTT	CASSFLGASGRLSTDTQYF
NA	few	TRBJ2-5	TRBV5-1	TGCGCCAGCAGCTTAGGTAGTGATGAGACCCAGTACTTC	CASSLGSDETQYF
TRBD1	NA	TRBJ1-1	TRBV7-2	TGTGCCAGCAGCTTAGCGGGGACAGATAACACTGAAGCTTTCTTT	CASSLAGTDNTEAFF
TRBD1	NA	TRBJ1-1	TRBV27	TGTGCCAGCAGTTTTCTGGACAGGGGAACTGAAGCTTTCTTT	CASSFLDRGTEAFF
NA	NA	TRBJ1-5	TRBV10-1	TGCGCCAGCAGTGATGATTGGAGGCAGCCCCAGCATTTT	CASSDDWRQPQHF
TRBD1	NA	TRBJ1-4	TRBV18	TGTGCCAGCTCACCTGAGACAGGGGCTAATGAAAAACTGTTTTTT	CASSPETGANEKLFF
NA	once	TRBJ1-4	TRBV4-3	TGCGCCAGCAGCCCGGACGGGGTTGCAACTAATGAAAAACTGTTTTTT	CASSPDGVATNEKLFF
TRBD2	NA	TRBJ2-7	TRBV18	TGTGCCAGCTCACCGCCGGGGGGGAACTACGAGCAGTACTTC	CASSPPGGNYEQYF
NA	NA	TRBJ2-3	TRBV5-3	TGTGCCAGAAGACTGACTACTAGCACAGATACGCAGTATTTT	CARRLTTSTDTQYF
NA	NA	TRBJ2-4	TRBV7-2	TGTGCCAGCAGTTCGGACAACAACATTCAGTACTTC	CASSSDNNIQYF
TRBD1	NA	TRBJ1-1	TRBV5-8	TGTGCCAGCAGCCGGGACAGGGGGTCTACTGAAGCTTTCTTT	CASSRDRGSTEAFF
NA	NA	TRBJ2-5	TRBV18	TGTGCCAGCTCACCACCGTTGAGACTCCAAGAGACCCAGTACTTC	CASSPPLRLQETQYF
TRBD2	NA	TRBJ2-3	TRBV6-5	TGTGCCAGCAGCCGAGGAACGGGAGGGGGAGATACGCAGTATTTT	CASSRGTGGGDTQYF
TRBD2	NA	TRBJ2-1	TRBV6-4	TGTGCCAGCAGTGAGTTGACTAGCGGTTTTAATGAGCAGTTCTTC	CASSELTSGFNEQFF
NA	few	TRBJ1-1	TRBV5-1	TGCGCCAGCAGCCCAGCGAACACTGAAGCTTTCTTT	CASSPANTEAFF
NA	NA	TRBJ2-4	TRBV5-6	TGTGCCAGCAGCTTGCGGTCAGCCAAAAACATTCAGTACTTC	CASSLRSAKNIQYF
NA	NA	TRBJ2-5	TRBV2	TGTGCCAGCAGTGAATATCTGAGGGGGCAAGAGACCCAGTACTTC	CASSEYLRGQETQYF
NA	NA	TRBJ2-3	TRBV4-1	TGCGCCAGCAGCCAAGGTGGGGGAACAGATACGCAGTATTTT	CASSQGGGTDTQYF
NA	NA	TRBJ2-7	TRBV27	TGTGCCAGCAGTTTAGGGACACCTCCCCTGGAGCAGTACTTC	CASSLGTPPLEQYF
TRBD1	NA	TRBJ2-1	TRBV27	TGTGCCAGCAGTTCAGTCGTAGTTGGGACAGGGGGCGCGAAAAGCTCCTACAATGAGCAGTTCTTC	CASSSVVVGTGGAKSSYNEQFF
NA	NA	TRBJ1-1	TRBV18	TGTGCCAGCTCACCACGGTCAGGGACTGAAGCTTTCTTT	CASSPRSGTEAFF
NA	NA	TRBJ2-7	TRBV6-5	TGTGCCAGTAAAAGGACAGCACTCGAGCAGTACTTC	CASKRTALEQYF
NA	NA	TRBJ2-7	TRBV2	TGTGCCAGCAGTCTTTTGCAGGGGCAGGGTATGTCCGAGCAGTACTTC	CASSLLQGQGMSEQYF